Here is one T cell receptor (beta chain) with its context. These data are taken from a study of shared clonotypes between healthy human individuals. Positive CCR7 selection of CD45RO-negative cells yielded the naive CD8 cells, and terminally differentiated effector memory CD45RA+ cells were excluded. The V and J ends lost 6 bases and 13 bases respectively, with 25 bases between them. CDR1 is MDHEN and CDR2 is SYDVKM in the germline V gene. CDR3 length: 14 residues. The table came from immunoSEQ multiplex PCR; TCRdb's copy has only in-frame clones and leaves some out. The profile covers approximately 840,000 clones, with 96% appearing a single time and about 0.21% taken by the ten largest.

Sequencing was done on a sample of naive CD8+ T cells sorted from blood. The chain uses TRBV28 and TRBJ2-7; D is perhaps TRBD2 (6 bases). The TCR was taken from a man aged 25-40 years in good health. CDR3 in DNA: TGTGCCAGCAGCACCCTTGTGGCCCTTGGAGGGGTCTACTTC. Protein: CASSTLVALGGVYF.